The rows below give T cell receptor beta chains drawn from one sample of a study of regulatory T cells in long-lasting Graves disease. TCRdb re-derived calls from the multiplex PCR reads in MiXCR, one entry per CDR3 protein. The sample lists almost 450,000 distinct CDR3 sequences, approximately 16% seen once, with roughly a tenth in the top ten. These data were also reused for a study on T cells in Graves' hyperthyroidism and ophthalmopathy.

The sequencing used peripheral blood mononuclear cells (PBMCs), collected at new diagnosis, from a patient treated with antithyroid drugs. The receptors were gathered from a woman aged 25 to 39 with Graves disease. Both conserved end residues are part of each CDR3. D genes are given only for firm matches. Not every row has a clone size; where given, it reads once, few, many or a size class.

d_gene	v_gene	abundance	j_gene	CDR3nt	CDR3aa
-	TRBV20-1	many	TRBJ2-3	TGCAGTGCTAGAGGCCACAGGCCGAAGAAATCTTCAGATACGCAGTATTTT	CSARGHRPKKSSDTQYF
TRBD1	TRBV20-1	many	TRBJ2-7	TGCAGTGCTAGAGCGTTGACAGGGGTTTTTGTCGACGAGCAGTACTTC	CSARALTGVFVDEQYF
-	TRBV11-3	many	TRBJ1-5	TGTGCCAGCAGGCCAGGGTTAGGTCAGCCCCAGCATTTT	CASRPGLGQPQHF
-	TRBV3-1	many	TRBJ2-3	TGTGCCAGCAGCCTTGGGACACCGGGGGCAGATACGCAGTATTTT	CASSLGTPGADTQYF
-	TRBV7-2	many	TRBJ2-7	TGTGCCAGCAGCTCAGGACGGACAAGCTCCTACGAGCAGTACTTC	CASSSGRTSSYEQYF
-	TRBV28	many	TRBJ2-7	TGTGCCAGCAGTTTAGTAGGCACTTACTACGAGCAGTACTTC	CASSLVGTYYEQYF
TRBD2	TRBV19	-	TRBJ2-7	TGTGCCAGCAGTATCGGGGCTAGCGGGAGTTTGGAGCAGTACTTC	CASSIGASGSLEQYF
-	TRBV20-1	many	TRBJ2-1	TGCAGTGCTAGAGAGAGAGTACGGATGAGCTCCTACAATGAGCAGTTCTTC	CSARERVRMSSYNEQFF
-	TRBV3-1	few	TRBJ1-1	TGTGCCAGCAGCCAATTTGAGAACACTGAAGCTTTCTTT	CASSQFENTEAFF
-	TRBV3-1	many	TRBJ2-7	TGTGCCAGCAGCCCCGGGCCGGGACCAAGCTACGAGCAGTACTTC	CASSPGPGPSYEQYF
TRBD1	TRBV9	few	TRBJ2-2	TGTGCCAGCAGCAACCGGGACAGGGACACCGGGGAGCTGTTTTTT	CASSNRDRDTGELFF
-	TRBV28	many	TRBJ2-7	TGTGCCAGCAGGAGACAGGCGAAGCCCTACGAGCAGTACTTC	CASRRQAKPYEQYF
TRBD2	TRBV30	many	TRBJ2-7	TGTGCCTGGACAAAAGGGAGGGAGTTGGGCGAGCAGTACTTC	CAWTKGRELGEQYF
TRBD2	TRBV20-1	-	TRBJ2-1	TGCGGTGCTAGGTCTCTAGCGGCCTACAATGAGCAGTTCTTC	CGARSLAAYNEQFF
-	TRBV7-9	many	TRBJ1-3	TGTGCCAGCAGCTTTTCATTCTCTGGAAACACCATATATTTT	CASSFSFSGNTIYF
-	TRBV28	many	TRBJ1-2	TGTGCCAGCAGTTCCGGGACAACTAACTATGGCTACACCTTC	CASSSGTTNYGYTF
-	TRBV5-1	few	TRBJ2-5	TGCGCCAGCAGCTTGACCCAACAAGGGGGGGGAGGAGAGACCCAGTACTTC	CASSLTQQGGGGETQYF
-	TRBV6-5	few	TRBJ1-5	TGTGCCAGCAGTTATATCCGGGGAGCTCAGCCCCAGCATTTT	CASSYIRGAQPQHF
-	TRBV6-1	-	TRBJ2-2	TGTGCCAGCAGAAGCCGGGACCTGAGTTACACCGGGGAGCTGTTTTTT	CASRSRDLSYTGELFF
TRBD2	TRBV19	-	TRBJ2-7	TGTGCCAGTAGTATCGGGACTAGCGGCCGAGGCCCCTACGAGCAGTACTTC	CASSIGTSGRGPYEQYF
TRBD1	TRBV7-9	many	TRBJ2-7	TGTGCCAGCAGCGGGACAGCATGGTACGAGCAGTACTTC	CASSGTAWYEQYF
TRBD1	TRBV18	many	TRBJ2-1	TGTGCCAGCTCACCACGGCCACAGGGGGCAAACAATGAGCAGTTCTTC	CASSPRPQGANNEQFF
-	TRBV2	-	TRBJ1-2	TGTGCCAGCAGTGAAAGCCCGGTCACCCCCAGTCGTGGCTACACCTTC	CASSESPVTPSRGYTF
TRBD1	TRBV7-2	many	TRBJ1-4	TGTGCCAGCAGCCGCCTGACAGGGTGGTCCGGAAAACTGTTTTTT	CASSRLTGWSGKLFF
TRBD1	TRBV2	many	TRBJ1-4	TGTGCCAGCGGAAGGACAGGGATTGAAAAACTGTTTTTT	CASGRTGIEKLFF
-	TRBV6-2/TRBV6-3	many	TRBJ1-2	TGTGCCAGCAGTTCCGTTTCGAGGGTCTACACCTTC	CASSSVSRVYTF
-	TRBV18	-	TRBJ2-3	TGTGCCAGCTCACCGAGAGAGAACACAGATACGCAGTATTTT	CASSPRENTDTQYF
-	TRBV19	many	TRBJ2-1	TGTGCCAGTAGTGGCGGTCTAGTGAATGAGCAGTTCTTC	CASSGGLVNEQFF
TRBD2	TRBV29-1	many	TRBJ2-5	TGCAGCGTTGTGGGGACTAGCGGGAGGTACCAAGAGACCCAGTACTTC	CSVVGTSGRYQETQYF
TRBD1	TRBV6-1	-	TRBJ1-1	TGTGCCAGCAATATGAGGGGGCTATCGATGAACACTGAAGCTTTCTTT	CASNMRGLSMNTEAFF
-	TRBV4-3	few	TRBJ2-2	TGCGCCAGCAGCCAAGATCCGCCCCCAGTAGGGAACACCGGGGAGCTGTTTTTT	CASSQDPPPVGNTGELFF
-	TRBV28	many	TRBJ1-5	TGTGCCAGCACGCCCAGCAATCAGCCCCAGCATTTT	CASTPSNQPQHF
-	TRBV12-3/TRBV12-4	many	TRBJ2-7	TGTGCCAGCAGTTACGGACAGAACGAGCAGTACTTC	CASSYGQNEQYF
-	TRBV4-1	few	TRBJ1-6	TGCGCCAGCAGCCGGGGACAACCTACTAGCTCCTATAATTCACCCCTCCACTTT	CASSRGQPTSSYNSPLHF
-	TRBV28	many	TRBJ2-1	TGTGCCAGCAGTTTACAGGGGTTAGCTACTGAGCAGTTCTTC	CASSLQGLATEQFF
TRBD2	TRBV6-2/TRBV6-3	many	TRBJ2-1	TGTGCCAGCATAAAGCGGGAGGGGGGGTATGAGCAGTTCTTC	CASIKREGGYEQFF
-	TRBV7-9	-	TRBJ1-4	TGTGCCAGCAGCTTAGGCTACAGCCCAACTAATGAAAAACTGTTTTTT	CASSLGYSPTNEKLFF
TRBD1	TRBV4-2	few	TRBJ2-3	TGTGCCAGCAGCCAAGAAGGAACAGGGGCCAGCACAGATACGCAGTATTTT	CASSQEGTGASTDTQYF
-	TRBV12-5	-	TRBJ1-2	TGTGCTAGTGGTCCGGGGGGTTCAAGTGGCTACACCTTC	CASGPGGSSGYTF
-	TRBV6-5	many	TRBJ2-7	TGTGCCAGCAGTTACTCCGAGCCCTACTACGAGCAGTACTTC	CASSYSEPYYEQYF
TRBD2	TRBV20-1	many	TRBJ2-7	TGCAGTGCTAGAGACAGGACTAGCGGGAGTTACGAGCAGTACTTC	CSARDRTSGSYEQYF
-	TRBV11-1	many	TRBJ2-1	TGTGCCAGCAGCTTAGGAAGATACAATGAGCAGTTCTTC	CASSLGRYNEQFF
-	TRBV6-2/TRBV6-3	-	TRBJ1-2	TGTGCCAGCAGTTACGGGCGGAGTGCGGGGTACACCTTC	CASSYGRSAGYTF
-	TRBV20-1	many	TRBJ2-3	TGCAGTGCCCCCCCCGACCGTGGTGAATACACAGATACGCAGTATTTT	CSAPPDRGEYTDTQYF
TRBD1	TRBV10-3	few	TRBJ2-7	TGTGCCATCAGTCCTTTGGGACAGGGGATCTACGAGCAGTACTTC	CAISPLGQGIYEQYF
TRBD1	TRBV7-3	many	TRBJ1-2	TGTGCCAGCAGCTTAACCCCAGACAGGGCCTATGGCTACACCTTC	CASSLTPDRAYGYTF
TRBD1	TRBV5-4	few	TRBJ2-2	TGTGCCAGCAGCCAAGATAGGGGGCTCACCGGGGAGCTGTTTTTT	CASSQDRGLTGELFF
-	TRBV19	-	TRBJ2-1	TGTGCCAGTAGTATTGGACTAAACAATGAGCAGTTCTTC	CASSIGLNNEQFF